This TCR beta chain was found in a study of T cells in Graves' hyperthyroidism and ophthalmopathy. Template material for amplifying TCR beta CDR3 regions consisted of RNA transcripts. RT-PCR in the first round (using the HTBI primer set) targeted the TCR CDR3. TCRdb processed the multiplex PCR reads anew with MiXCR; each CDR3 protein has one entry. This table has around 390,000 distinct CDR3 sequences, about 15% appearing once. This clonotype was seen only a few times. Antigen: not known. Germline V gene lookup returns CDR1 MGHDK and CDR2 SYGVNS. Trimming took 1 base from V and 6 from J, leaving 15 bases between them. CDR3 size: 15 residues. Criteria for exclusion of patients were uncontrolled infection, other autoimmune disease, pregnancy or lactation. Study results and limitations: For ophthalmopathy, model prediction preceded onset by a median about 6.4 months. Most expanded thyroid clonotypes above 0.001 also appeared in blood.

Sequenced: blood. The chain joins TRBV25-1 to TRBJ1-2; D may be TRBD1 (6 bases). The source of this sequence is a young woman with Graves' ophthalmopathy. DNA for the CDR3: TGTGCCAGCAGTGAATTCGGTCAGGGGATACATGGCTACACCTTC. Protein product: CASSEFGQGIHGYTF.